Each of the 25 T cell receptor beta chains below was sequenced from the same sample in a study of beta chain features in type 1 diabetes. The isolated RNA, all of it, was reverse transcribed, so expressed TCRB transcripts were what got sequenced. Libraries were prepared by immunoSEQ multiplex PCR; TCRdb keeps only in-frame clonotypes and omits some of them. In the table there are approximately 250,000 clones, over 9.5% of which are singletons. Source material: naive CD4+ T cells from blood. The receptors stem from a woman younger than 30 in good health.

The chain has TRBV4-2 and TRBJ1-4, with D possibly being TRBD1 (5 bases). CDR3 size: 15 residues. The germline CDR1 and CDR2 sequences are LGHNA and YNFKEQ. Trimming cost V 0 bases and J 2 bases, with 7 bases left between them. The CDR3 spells CASSQDRATNEKLFF. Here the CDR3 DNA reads TGTGCCAGCAGCCAAGACAGGGCCACTAATGAAAAACTGTTTTTT.

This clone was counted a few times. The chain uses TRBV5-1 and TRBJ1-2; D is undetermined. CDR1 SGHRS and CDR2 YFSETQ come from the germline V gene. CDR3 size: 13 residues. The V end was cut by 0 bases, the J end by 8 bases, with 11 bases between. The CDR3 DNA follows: TGCGCCAGCAGCTTGGCGGGTGCCAAAGGCTACACCTTC. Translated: CASSLAGAKGYTF.

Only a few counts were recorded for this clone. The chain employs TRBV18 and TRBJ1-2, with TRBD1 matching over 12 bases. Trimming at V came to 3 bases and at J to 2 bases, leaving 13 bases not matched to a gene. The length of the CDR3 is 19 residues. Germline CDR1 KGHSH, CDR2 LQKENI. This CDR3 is CASSPLGPGQGAKNYGYTF. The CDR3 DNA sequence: TGTGCCAGCTCACCTCTGGGGCCGGGACAGGGGGCTAAGAACTATGGCTACACCTTC.

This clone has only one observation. The CDR3 region is CASSIIGVYGYTF. Here the CDR3 DNA reads TGTGCCAGTAGTATCATAGGGGTCTATGGCTACACCTTC. The chain links TRBV19 to TRBJ1-2; a weak D match, TRBD1 (5 bases). Trimming cost V 3 bases and J 4 bases, with 9 bases left between them. Per germline, CDR1 LNHDA and CDR2 SQIVND (reference sequence). This CDR3 is 13 amino acids long.

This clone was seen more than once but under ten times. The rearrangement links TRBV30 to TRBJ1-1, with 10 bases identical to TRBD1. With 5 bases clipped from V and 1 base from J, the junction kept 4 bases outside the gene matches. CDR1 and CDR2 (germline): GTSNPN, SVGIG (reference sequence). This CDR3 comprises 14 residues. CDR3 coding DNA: TGTGCCTGGGACCGGGACAGGGGGAACACTGAAGCTTTCTTT. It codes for CAWDRDRGNTEAFF.

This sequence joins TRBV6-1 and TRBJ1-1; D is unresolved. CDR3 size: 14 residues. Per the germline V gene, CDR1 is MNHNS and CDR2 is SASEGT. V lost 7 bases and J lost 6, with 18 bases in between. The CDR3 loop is CASTIRAGVAEAFF. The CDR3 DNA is TGTGCCAGCACCATTAGGGCCGGGGTCGCTGAAGCTTTCTTT.

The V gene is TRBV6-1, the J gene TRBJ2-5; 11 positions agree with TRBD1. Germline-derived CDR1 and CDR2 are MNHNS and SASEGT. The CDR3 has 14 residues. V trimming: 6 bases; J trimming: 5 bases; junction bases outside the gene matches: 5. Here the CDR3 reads CASSRGQGAETQYF. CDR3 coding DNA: TGTGCCAGCAGCCGCGGACAGGGGGCTGAGACCCAGTACTTC.

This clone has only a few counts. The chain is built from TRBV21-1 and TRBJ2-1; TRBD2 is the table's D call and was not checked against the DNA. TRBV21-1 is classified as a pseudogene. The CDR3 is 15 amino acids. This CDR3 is CASTKRLAGVHEQFF. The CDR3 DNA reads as TGTGCCAGCACTAAGAGACTAGCGGGGGTGCATGAGCAGTTCTTC.

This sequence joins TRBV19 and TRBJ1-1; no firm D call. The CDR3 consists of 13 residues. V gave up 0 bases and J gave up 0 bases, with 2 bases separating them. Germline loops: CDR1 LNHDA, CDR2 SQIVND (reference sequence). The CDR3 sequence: CASSIDLNTEAFF. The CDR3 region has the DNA TGTGCCAGTAGTATAGACTTGAACACTGAAGCTTTCTTT.

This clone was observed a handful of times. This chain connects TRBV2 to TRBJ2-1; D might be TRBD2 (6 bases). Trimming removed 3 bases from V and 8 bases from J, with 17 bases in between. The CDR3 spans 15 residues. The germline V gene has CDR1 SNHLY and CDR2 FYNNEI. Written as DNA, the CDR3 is TGTGCCAGCAGTGAGGAGGGTAGTCAGCGCTATGAGCAGTTCTTC. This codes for CASSEEGSQRYEQFF.

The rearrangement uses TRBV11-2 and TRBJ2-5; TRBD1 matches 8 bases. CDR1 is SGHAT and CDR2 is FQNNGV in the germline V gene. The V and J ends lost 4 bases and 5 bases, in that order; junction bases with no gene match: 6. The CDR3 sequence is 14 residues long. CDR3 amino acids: CASSSQGALETQYF. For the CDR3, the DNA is TGTGCCAGCAGCTCCCAGGGGGCTTTGGAGACCCAGTACTTC.

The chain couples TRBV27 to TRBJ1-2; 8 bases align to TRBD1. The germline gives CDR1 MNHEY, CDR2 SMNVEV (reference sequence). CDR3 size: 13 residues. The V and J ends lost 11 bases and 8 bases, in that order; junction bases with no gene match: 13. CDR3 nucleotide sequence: TGTGCCTCCCTGGGGCAGGGGGCTAACGGCTACACCTTC. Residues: CASLGQGANGYTF.

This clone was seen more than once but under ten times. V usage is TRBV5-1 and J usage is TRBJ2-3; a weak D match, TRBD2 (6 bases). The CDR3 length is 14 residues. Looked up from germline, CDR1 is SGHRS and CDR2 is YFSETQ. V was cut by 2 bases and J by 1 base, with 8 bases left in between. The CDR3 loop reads CASSFGSGTDTQYF. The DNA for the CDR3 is TGCGCCAGCAGCTTCGGGAGTGGCACAGATACGCAGTATTTT.

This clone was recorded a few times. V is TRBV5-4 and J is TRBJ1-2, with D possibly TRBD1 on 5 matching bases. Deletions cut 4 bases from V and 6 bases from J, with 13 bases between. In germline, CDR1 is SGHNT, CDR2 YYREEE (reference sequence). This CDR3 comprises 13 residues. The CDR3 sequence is CASSQGLTDGYTF. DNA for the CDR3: TGTGCCAGCAGCCAGGGACTCACGGATGGCTACACCTTC.

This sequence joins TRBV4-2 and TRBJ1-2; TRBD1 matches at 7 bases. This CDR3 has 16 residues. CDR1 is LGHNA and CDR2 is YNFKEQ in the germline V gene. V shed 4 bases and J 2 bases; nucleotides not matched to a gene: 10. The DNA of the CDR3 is TGTGCCAGCAGCCGAACAGGGGAATCTTCCAACTATGGCTACACCTTC. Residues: CASSRTGESSNYGYTF.

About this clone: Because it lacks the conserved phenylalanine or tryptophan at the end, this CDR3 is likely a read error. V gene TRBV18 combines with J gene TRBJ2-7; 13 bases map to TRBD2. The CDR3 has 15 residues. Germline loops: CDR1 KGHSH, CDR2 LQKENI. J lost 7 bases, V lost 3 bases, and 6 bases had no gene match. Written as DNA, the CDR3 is TGTGCCAGCTCACCCACTAGCGGGAGGGCCTGGGAGCAGTACCTC. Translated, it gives CASSPTSGRAWEQYL.

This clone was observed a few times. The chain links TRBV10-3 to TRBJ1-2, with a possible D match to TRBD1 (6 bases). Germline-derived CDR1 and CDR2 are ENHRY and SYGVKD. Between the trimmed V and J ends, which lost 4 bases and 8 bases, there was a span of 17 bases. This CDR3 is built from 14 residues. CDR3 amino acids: CAISVTGPTGGYTF. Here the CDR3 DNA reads TGTGCCATCAGTGTTACGGGTCCGACAGGCGGCTACACCTTC.

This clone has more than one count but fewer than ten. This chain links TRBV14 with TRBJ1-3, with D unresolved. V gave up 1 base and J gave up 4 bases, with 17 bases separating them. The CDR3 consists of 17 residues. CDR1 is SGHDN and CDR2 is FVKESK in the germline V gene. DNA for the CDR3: TGTGCCAGCAGCCAAGTCCTACCCGGGATTACGGGAAACACCATATATTTT. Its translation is CASSQVLPGITGNTIYF. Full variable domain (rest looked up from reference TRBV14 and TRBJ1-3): EAGVTQFPSHSVIEKGQTVTLRCDPISGHDNLYWYRRVMGKEIKFLLHFVKESKQDESGMPNNRFLAERTGGTYSTLKVQPAELEDSGVYFCASSQVLPGITGNTIYFGEGSWLTVV.

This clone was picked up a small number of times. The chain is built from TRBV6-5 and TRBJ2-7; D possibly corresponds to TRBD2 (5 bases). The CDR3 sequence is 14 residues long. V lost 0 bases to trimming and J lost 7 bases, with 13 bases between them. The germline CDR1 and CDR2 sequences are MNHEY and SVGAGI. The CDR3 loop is CASSYSGIPGEQYF. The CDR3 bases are TGTGCCAGCAGTTACTCCGGCATTCCGGGGGAGCAGTACTTC.

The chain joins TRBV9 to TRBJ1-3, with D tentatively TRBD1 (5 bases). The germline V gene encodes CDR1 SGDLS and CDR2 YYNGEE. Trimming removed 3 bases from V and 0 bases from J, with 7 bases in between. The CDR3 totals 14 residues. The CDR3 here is CASSAGSSGNTIYF. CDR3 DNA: TGTGCCAGCAGCGCAGGGTCCTCTGGAAACACCATATATTTT.

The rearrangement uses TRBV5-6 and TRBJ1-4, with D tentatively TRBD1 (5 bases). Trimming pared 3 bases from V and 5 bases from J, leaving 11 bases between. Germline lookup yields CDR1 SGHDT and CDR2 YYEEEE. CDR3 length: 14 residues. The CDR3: CASSSGTYNEKLFF. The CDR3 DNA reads TGTGCCAGCAGCTCTGGGACTTACAATGAAAAACTGTTTTTT.

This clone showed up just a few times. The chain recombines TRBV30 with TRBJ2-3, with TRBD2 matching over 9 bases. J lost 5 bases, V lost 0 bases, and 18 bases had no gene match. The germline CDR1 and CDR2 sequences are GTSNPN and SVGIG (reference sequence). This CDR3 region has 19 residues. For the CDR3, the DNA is TGTGCCTGGAGTGTACGGTTTCGGGGAAGCGGGAGGTTGGAAGATACGCAGTATTTT. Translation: CAWSVRFRGSGRLEDTQYF.

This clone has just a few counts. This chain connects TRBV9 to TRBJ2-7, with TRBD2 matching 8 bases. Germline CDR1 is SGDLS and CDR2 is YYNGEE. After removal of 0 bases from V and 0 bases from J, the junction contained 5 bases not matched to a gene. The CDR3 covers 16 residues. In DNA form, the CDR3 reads TGTGCCAGCAGCGTAGATGCGGGGGGCCGCTCCTACGAGCAGTACTTC. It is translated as CASSVDAGGRSYEQYF.

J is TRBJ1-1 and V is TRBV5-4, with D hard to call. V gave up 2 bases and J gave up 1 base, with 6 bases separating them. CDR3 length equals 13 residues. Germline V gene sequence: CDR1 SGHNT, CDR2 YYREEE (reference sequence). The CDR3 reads CASSLDKNTEAFF. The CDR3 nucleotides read TGTGCCAGCAGCTTAGACAAGAACACTGAAGCTTTCTTT.

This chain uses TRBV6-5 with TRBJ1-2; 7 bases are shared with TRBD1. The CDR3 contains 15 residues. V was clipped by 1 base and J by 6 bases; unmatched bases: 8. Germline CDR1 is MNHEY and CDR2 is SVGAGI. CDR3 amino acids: CASSYYSTGRDGYTF. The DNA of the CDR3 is TGTGCCAGCAGTTACTATTCGACAGGGAGAGATGGCTACACCTTC.